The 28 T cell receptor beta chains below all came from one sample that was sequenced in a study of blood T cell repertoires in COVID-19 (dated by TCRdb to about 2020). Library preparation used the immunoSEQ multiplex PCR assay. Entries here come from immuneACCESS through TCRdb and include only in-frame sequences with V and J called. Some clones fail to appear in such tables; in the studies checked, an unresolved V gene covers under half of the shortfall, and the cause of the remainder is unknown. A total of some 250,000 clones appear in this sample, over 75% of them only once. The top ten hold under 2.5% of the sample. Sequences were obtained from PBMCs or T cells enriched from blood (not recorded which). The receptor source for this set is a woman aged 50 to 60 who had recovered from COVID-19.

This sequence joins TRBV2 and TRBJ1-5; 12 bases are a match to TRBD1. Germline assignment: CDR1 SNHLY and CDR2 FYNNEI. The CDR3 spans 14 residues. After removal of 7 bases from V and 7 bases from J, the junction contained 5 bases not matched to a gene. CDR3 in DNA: TGTGCCAGCACGGGACAGGGGGCGTCGCAGCCCCAGCATTTT. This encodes CASTGQGASQPQHF.

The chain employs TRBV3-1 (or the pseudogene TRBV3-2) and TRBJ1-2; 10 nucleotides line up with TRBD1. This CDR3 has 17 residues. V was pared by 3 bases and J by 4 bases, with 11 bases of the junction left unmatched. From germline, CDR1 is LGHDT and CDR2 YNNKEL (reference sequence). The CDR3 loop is CASSHEGGTGAGYGYTF. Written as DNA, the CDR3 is TGTGCCAGCAGCCACGAAGGCGGGACAGGGGCGGGCTATGGCTACACCTTC.

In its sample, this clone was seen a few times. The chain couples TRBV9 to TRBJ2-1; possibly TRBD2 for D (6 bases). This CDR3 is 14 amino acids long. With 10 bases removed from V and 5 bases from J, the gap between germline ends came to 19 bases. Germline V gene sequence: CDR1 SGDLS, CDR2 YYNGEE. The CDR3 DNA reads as TGTGCCGGAGAGGGCGGGGTGGTCAACAATGAGCAGTTCTTC. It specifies CAGEGGVVNNEQFF.

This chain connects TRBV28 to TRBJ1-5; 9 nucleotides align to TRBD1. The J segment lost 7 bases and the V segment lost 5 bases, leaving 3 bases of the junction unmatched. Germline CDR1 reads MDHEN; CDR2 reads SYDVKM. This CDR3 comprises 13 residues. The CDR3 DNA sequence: TGTGCCAGCAGTGGGGACAGGGACCAGCCCCAGCATTTT. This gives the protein CASSGDRDQPQHF. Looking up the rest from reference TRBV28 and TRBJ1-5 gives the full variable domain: DVKVTQSSRYLVKRTGEKVFLECVQDMDHENMFWYRQDPGLGLRLIYFSYDVKMKEKGDIPEGYSVSREKKERFSLILESASTNQTSMYLCASSGDRDQPQHFGDGTRLSIL.

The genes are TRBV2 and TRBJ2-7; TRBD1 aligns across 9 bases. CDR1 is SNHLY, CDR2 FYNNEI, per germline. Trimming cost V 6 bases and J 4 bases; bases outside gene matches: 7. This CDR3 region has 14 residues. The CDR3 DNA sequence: TGTGCCAGCAGGGATCCGGGACAGGGATACGAGCAGTACTTC. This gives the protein CASRDPGQGYEQYF.

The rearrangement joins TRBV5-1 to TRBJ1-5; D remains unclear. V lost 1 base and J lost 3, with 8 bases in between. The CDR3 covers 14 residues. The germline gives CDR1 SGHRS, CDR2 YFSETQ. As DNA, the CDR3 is TGCGCCAGCAGCTTGTCCAGTACCAATCAGCCCCAGCATTTT. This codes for CASSLSSTNQPQHF.

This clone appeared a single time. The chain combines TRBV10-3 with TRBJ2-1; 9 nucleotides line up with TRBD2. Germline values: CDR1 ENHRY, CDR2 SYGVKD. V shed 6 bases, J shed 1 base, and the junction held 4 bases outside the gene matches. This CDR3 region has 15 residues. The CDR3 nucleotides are TGTGCCATCAGCAGACTAGCGGAGTCCTACAATGAGCAGTTCTTC. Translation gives CAISRLAESYNEQFF.

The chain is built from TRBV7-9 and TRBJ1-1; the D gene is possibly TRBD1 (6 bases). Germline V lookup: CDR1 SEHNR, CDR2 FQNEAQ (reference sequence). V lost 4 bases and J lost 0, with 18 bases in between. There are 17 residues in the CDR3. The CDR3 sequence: CASSWLQGVGMNTEAFF. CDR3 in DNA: TGTGCCAGCAGCTGGTTACAGGGTGTGGGGATGAACACTGAAGCTTTCTTT. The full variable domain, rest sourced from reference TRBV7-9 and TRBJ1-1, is DTGVSQNPRHKITKRGQNVTFRCDPISEHNRLYWYRQTLGQGPEFLTYFQNEAQLEKSRLLSDRFSAERPKGSFSTLEIQRTEQGDSAMYLCASSWLQGVGMNTEAFFGQGTRLTVV.

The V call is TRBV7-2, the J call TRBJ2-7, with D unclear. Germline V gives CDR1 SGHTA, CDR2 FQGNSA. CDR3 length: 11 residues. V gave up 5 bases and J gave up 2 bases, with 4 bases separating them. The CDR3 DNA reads TGTGCCAGCAGCCCTACCTACGAGCAGTACTTC. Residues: CASSPTYEQYF.

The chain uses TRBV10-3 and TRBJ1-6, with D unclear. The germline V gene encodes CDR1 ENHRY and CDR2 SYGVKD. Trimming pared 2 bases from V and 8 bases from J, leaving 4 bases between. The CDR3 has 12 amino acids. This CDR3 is CAISERDSPLHF. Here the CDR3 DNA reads TGTGCCATCAGTGAGAGAGATTCACCCCTCCACTTT.

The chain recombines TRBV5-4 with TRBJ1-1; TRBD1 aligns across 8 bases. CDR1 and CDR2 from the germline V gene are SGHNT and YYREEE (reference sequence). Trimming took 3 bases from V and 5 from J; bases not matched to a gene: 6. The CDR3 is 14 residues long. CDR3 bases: TGTGCCAGCAGCTATTCGACAGGGGTGACTGAAGCTTTCTTT. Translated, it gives CASSYSTGVTEAFF.

The CDR3 loop reads CASASGAGGNTEAFF. CDR3 sequence (DNA): TGTGCTAGTGCCTCGGGTGCGGGCGGGAACACTGAAGCTTTCTTT. The chain joins TRBV12-5 to TRBJ1-1; D unresolved. V lost 7 bases, J lost 1 base, and 16 bases lay in between. In germline, CDR1 is LGHNT, CDR2 FRNRAP. This CDR3 is 15 amino acids long.

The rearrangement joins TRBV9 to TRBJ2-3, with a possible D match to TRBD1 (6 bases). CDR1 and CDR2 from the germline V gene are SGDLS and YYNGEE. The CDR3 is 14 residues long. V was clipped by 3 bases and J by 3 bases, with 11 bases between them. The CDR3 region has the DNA TGTGCCAGCAGCGGCAGAACAGGGACAGATACGCAGTATTTT. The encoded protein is CASSGRTGTDTQYF.

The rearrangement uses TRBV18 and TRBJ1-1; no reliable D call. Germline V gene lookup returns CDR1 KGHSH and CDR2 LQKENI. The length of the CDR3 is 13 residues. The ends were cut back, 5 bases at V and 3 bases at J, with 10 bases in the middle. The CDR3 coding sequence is TGTGCCAGCTCATCATCTCAGGACACTGAAGCTTTCTTT. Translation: CASSSSQDTEAFF.

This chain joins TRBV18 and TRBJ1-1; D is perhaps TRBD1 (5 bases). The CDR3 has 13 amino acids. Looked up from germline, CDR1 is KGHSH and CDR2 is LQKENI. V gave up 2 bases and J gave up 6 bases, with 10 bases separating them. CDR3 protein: CASSPGSGSEAFF. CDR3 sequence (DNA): TGTGCCAGCTCACCAGGGTCAGGGTCTGAAGCTTTCTTT.

The CDR3 coding sequence is TGTGCCACCAGTGATTTGGGGACAGTCGGCTACACCTTC. It yields the protein CATSDLGTVGYTF. The chain couples TRBV24-1 to TRBJ1-2, with 7 bases matching TRBD1. This CDR3 spans 13 amino acids. Per the germline V gene, CDR1 is KGHDR and CDR2 is SFDVKD. Trimming removed 0 bases from V and 8 bases from J; junction bases left unmatched: 2.

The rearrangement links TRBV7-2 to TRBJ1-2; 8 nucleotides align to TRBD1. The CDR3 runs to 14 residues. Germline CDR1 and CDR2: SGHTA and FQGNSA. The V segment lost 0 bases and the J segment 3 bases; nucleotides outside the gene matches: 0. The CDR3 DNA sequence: TGTGCCAGCAGCTTAGCGGGACAGGACTATGGCTACACCTTC. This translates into CASSLAGQDYGYTF.

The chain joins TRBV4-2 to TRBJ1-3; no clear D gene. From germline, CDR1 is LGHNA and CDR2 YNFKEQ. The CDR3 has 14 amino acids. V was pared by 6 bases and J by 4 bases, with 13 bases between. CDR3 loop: CASSLGFEGNTIYF. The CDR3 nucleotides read TGTGCCAGCAGTCTCGGGTTTGAGGGAAACACCATATATTTT.

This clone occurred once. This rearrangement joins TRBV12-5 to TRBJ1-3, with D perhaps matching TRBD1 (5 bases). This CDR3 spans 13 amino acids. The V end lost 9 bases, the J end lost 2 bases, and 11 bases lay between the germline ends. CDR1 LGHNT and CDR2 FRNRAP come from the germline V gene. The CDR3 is CARASDTGNTIYF. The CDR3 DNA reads TGTGCTAGAGCTTCGGACACTGGAAACACCATATATTTT.

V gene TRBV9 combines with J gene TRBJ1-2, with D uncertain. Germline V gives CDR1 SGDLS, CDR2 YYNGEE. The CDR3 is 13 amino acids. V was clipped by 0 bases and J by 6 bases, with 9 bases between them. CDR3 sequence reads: CASSVDRSHGYTF. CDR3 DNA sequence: TGTGCCAGCAGCGTAGACAGATCCCATGGCTACACCTTC.

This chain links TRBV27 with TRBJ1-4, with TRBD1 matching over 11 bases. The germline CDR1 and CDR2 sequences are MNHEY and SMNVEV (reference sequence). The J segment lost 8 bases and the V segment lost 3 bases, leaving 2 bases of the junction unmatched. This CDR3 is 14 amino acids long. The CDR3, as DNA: TGTGCCAGCAGTTTTGGGACAGGGGGAGAAAAACTGTTTTTT. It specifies CASSFGTGGEKLFF. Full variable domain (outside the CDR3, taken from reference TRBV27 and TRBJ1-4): EAQVTQNPRYLITVTGKKLTVTCSQNMNHEYMSWYRQDPGLGLRQIYYSMNVEVTDKGDVPEGYKVSRKEKRNFPLILESPSPNQTSLYFCASSFGTGGEKLFFGSGTQLSVL.

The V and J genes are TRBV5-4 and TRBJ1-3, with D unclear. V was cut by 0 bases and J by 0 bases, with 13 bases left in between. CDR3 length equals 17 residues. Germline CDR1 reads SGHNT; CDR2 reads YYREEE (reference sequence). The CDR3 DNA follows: TGTGCCAGCAGCTTGGAAGGAGGACGGGTCTCTGGAAACACCATATATTTT. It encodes CASSLEGGRVSGNTIYF.

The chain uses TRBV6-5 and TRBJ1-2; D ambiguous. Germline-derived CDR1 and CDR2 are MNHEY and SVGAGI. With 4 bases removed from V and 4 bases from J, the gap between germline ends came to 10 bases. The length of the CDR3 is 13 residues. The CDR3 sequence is CASSWSEFYGYTF. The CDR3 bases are TGTGCCAGCAGTTGGTCAGAATTCTATGGCTACACCTTC.

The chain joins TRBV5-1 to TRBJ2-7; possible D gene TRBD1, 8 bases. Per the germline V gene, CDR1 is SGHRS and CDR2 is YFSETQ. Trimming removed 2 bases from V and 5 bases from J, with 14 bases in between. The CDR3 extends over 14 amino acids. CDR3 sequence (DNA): TGCGCCAGCAGCTTCCGGACAGGGAGGGACGAGCAGTACTTC. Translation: CASSFRTGRDEQYF.

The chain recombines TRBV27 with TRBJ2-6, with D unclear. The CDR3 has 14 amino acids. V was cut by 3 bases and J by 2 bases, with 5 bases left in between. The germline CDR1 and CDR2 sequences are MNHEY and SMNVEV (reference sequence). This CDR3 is CASSLSAGANVLTF. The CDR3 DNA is TGTGCCAGCAGTTTGAGTGCTGGGGCCAACGTCCTGACTTTC.

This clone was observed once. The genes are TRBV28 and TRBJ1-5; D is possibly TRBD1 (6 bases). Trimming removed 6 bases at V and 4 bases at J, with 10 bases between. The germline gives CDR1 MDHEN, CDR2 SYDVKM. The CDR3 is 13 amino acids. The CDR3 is CASRSRGNQPQHF. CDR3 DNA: TGTGCCAGCAGGAGTAGGGGGAATCAGCCCCAGCATTTT.

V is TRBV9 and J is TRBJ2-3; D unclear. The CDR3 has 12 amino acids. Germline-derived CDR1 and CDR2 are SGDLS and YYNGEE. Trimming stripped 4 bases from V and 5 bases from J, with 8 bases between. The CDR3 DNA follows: TGTGCCAGCAGCCCACAGTTAGATACGCAGTATTTT. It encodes CASSPQLDTQYF.

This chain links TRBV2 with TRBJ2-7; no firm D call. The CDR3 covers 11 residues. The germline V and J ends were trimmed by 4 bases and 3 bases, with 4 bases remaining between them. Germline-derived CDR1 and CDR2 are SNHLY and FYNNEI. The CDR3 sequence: CASSAVYEQYF. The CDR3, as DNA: TGTGCCAGCAGTGCCGTCTACGAGCAGTACTTC.